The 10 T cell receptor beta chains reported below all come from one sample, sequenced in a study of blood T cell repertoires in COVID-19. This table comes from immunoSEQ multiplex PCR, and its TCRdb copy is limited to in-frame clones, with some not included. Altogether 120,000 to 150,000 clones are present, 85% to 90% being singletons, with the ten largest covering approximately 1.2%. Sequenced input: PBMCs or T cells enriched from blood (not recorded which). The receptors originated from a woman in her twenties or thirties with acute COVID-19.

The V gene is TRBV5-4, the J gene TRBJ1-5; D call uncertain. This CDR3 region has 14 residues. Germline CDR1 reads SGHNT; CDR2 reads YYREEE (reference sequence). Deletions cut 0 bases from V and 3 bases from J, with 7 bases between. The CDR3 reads CASSLAGDNQPQHF. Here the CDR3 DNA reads TGTGCCAGCAGCTTGGCTGGAGACAATCAGCCCCAGCATTTT.

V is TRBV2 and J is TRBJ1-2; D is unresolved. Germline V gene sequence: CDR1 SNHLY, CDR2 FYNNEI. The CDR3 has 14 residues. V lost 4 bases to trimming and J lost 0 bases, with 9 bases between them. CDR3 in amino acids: CASSVSFTNYGYTF. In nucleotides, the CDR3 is TGTGCCAGCAGTGTGTCCTTTACTAACTATGGCTACACCTTC.

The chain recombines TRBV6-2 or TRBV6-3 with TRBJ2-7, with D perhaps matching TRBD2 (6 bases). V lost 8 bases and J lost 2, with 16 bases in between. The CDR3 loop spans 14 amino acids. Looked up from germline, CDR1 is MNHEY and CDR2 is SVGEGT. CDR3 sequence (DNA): TGTGCCAGCGGCCCTGGGGAGGTAGCCTACGAGCAGTACTTC. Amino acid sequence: CASGPGEVAYEQYF.

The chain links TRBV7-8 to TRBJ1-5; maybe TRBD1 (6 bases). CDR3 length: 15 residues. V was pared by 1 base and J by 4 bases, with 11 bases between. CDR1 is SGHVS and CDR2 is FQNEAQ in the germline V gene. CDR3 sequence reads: CASSLDTGRNQPQHF. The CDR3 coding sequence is TGTGCCAGCAGCTTAGATACAGGGCGAAATCAGCCCCAGCATTTT.

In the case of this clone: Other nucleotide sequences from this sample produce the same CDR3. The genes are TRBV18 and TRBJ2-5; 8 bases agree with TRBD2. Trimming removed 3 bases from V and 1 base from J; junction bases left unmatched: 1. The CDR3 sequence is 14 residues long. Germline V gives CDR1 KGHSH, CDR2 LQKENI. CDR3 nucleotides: TGTGCCAGCTCACCCACTAGCGGCCAAGAGACCCAGTACTTC. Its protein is CASSPTSGQETQYF. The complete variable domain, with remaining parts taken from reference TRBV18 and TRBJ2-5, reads NAGVMQNPRHLVRRRGQEARLRCSPMKGHSHVYWYRQLPEEGLKFMVYLQKENIIDESGMPKERFSAEFPKEGPSILRIQQVVRGDSAAYFCASSPTSGQETQYFGPGTRLLVL.

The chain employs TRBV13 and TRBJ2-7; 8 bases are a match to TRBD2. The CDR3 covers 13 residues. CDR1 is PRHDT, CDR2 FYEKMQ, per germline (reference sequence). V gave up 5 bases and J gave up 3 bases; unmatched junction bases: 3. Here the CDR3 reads CASSPGTSYEQYF. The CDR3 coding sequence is TGTGCCAGCAGCCCTGGGACTAGCTACGAGCAGTACTTC.

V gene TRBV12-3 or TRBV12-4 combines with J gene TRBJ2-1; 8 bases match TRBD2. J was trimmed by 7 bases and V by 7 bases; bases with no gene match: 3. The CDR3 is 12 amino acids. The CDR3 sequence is CASNRGGNEQFF. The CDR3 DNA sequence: TGTGCCAGCAACCGGGGGGGGAATGAGCAGTTCTTC.

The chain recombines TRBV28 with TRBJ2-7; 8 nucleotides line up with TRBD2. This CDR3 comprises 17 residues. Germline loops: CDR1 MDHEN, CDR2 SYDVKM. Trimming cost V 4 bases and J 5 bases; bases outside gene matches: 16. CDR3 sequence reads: CASSYHLSGTSFHEQYF. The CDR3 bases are TGTGCCAGCAGTTACCATTTGTCCGGGACTAGTTTCCACGAGCAGTACTTC.

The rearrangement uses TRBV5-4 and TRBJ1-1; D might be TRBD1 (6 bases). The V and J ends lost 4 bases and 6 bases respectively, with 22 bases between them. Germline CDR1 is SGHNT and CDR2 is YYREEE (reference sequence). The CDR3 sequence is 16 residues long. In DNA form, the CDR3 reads TGTGCCAGCAGCGGGCGTATGGGGGCCGAACGGCCTGAAGCTTTCTTT. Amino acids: CASSGRMGAERPEAFF.

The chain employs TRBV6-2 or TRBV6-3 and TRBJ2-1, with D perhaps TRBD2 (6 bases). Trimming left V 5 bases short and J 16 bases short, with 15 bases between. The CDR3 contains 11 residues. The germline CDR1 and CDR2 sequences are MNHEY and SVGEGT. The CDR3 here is CASSVGSNVFF. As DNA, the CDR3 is TGTGCCAGCAGTGTCGGGAGTAACGTTTTCTTC.